The rows below give T cell receptor beta chains drawn from one sample of a study of vaccination effects on CD4 cells after COVID-19. Profiled with immunoSEQ multiplex PCR; TCRdb holds only in-frame clones, not every one. Here the sample spans approximately 15,000 clones, over 60% being singletons. No antigen has been assigned to these receptors. The sequences come from CD4+ T cells from PBMCs cultured with HCoV-229E spike peptides, collected before COVID-19 vaccination. The receptor source for this set is a human donor who received a COVID-19 vaccine. The CDR3 runs from the conserved cysteine through the conserved F or W. Fields, in order: clone size, V gene, J gene, D gene, CDR3 protein, CDR3 DNA. D genes are given only for firm matches. Part of the rows lack a size; the others show once, few, many or a class for expanded clones.

NA	TRBV4-1	TRBJ1-1	NA	CASRAGNTEAFF	TGCGCCAGCAGGGCTGGGAACACTGAAGCTTTCTTT
few	TRBV28	TRBJ2-7	NA	CASSFNARTYEQYF	TGTGCCAGCAGTTTTAACGCTCGCACCTACGAGCAGTACTTC
NA	TRBV6-2/TRBV6-3	TRBJ1-1	NA	CASSQTEYLNTEAFF	TGTGCCAGCAGCCAGACGGAGTACTTGAACACTGAAGCTTTCTTT
NA	TRBV9	TRBJ2-7	NA	CASSVEGWSTYEQYF	TGTGCCAGCAGCGTAGAAGGATGGTCTACCTACGAGCAGTACTTC
once	TRBV24-1	TRBJ1-2	NA	CATSDGGRLSSYGYTF	TGTGCCACCAGTGACGGTGGACGGCTCTCAAGCTATGGCTACACCTTC
NA	TRBV7-9	TRBJ1-1	NA	CASSYPALNTEAFF	TGTGCCAGCAGCTACCCCGCCCTGAACACTGAAGCTTTCTTT
NA	TRBV7-8	TRBJ2-2	TRBD2	CASSLEAGLAGATGELFF	TGTGCCAGCAGCTTAGAGGCGGGACTAGCGGGTGCCACCGGGGAGCTGTTTTTT
NA	TRBV6-5	TRBJ1-3	NA	CASSPRGISGNTIYF	TGTGCCAGCAGTCCGAGGGGAATCTCTGGAAACACCATATATTTT
once	TRBV7-8	TRBJ1-5	NA	CASSLSARNNQPQHF	TGTGCCAGCAGCTTATCGGCACGGAATAATCAGCCCCAGCATTTT
NA	TRBV20-1	TRBJ1-1	TRBD1	CSGQEVTEAFF	TGCAGCGGACAGGAGGTCACTGAAGCTTTCTTT
NA	TRBV12-3/TRBV12-4	TRBJ2-5	TRBD2	CASSFGTRETQYF	TGTGCCAGCAGTTTCGGGACTAGAGAGACCCAGTACTTC
NA	TRBV4-3	TRBJ1-6	NA	CASSQEMYSPLHF	TGCGCCAGCAGCCAAGAAATGTATTCACCCCTCCACTTT
NA	TRBV5-1	TRBJ2-5	NA	CASSPNGGQETQYF	TGCGCCAGCAGCCCCAACGGGGGACAAGAGACCCAGTACTTC
few	TRBV5-1	TRBJ2-7	NA	CASSLAGGAPREGEQYF	TGCGCCAGCAGCTTGGCAGGGGGGGCCCCTAGAGAAGGCGAGCAGTACTTC
NA	TRBV27	TRBJ2-6	TRBD1	CASKVKPGGSGANVLTF	TGTGCCAGCAAGGTAAAGCCAGGGGGCTCTGGGGCCAACGTCCTGACTTTC
NA	TRBV7-8	TRBJ1-2	NA	CASRGVAGTRANYGYTF	TGTGCCAGCAGGGGGGTGGCAGGGACTAGAGCTAACTATGGCTACACCTTC
NA	TRBV19	TRBJ1-5	NA	CASREQTSNQPQHF	TGTGCCAGTAGAGAACAGACTAGCAATCAGCCCCAGCATTTT